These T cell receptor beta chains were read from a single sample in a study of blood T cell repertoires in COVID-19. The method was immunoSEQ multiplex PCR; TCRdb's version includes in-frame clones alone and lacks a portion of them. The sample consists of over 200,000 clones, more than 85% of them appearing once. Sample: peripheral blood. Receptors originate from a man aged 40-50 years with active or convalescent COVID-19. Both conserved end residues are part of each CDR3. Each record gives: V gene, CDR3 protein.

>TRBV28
CASSLTSGEKLFF
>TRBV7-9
CASSLALAGVYNEQFF
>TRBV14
CASSQEGGTKNIQYF
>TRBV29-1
CSAYGGTDYEQYF
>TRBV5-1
CASSLSPSGGAGPQETQYF
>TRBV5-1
CASSPGTGKLFF
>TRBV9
CASSVGLDRAYEKLFF
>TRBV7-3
CASSPTGATDTQYF
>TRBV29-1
CSVAVIGDEQYF
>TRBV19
CASSMGQGATEAFF
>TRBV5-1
CASSWDGTGGQGPLHF
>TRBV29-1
CSVAMRATNEKLFF
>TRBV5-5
CASSLSVMRVTGELFF
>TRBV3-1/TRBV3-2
CASSQDGRYYGYTF
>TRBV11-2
CASSRRVAGGMTGELFF
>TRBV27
CASSLARSIWSSYNEQFF
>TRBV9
CASSAPGQGGKAFF
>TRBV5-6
CASRDLDPGYYGYTF
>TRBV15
CATSRDRFSRTDTQYF
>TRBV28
CASSPGQSGGYTF
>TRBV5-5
CASSLHSNQPQHF
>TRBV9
CASSVVILAGGSTDTQYF
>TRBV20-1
CSANERGGLGSYNEQFF
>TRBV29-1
CSVGGGETQYF